This entry features one TCR beta chain sequence. Its antigen is still unknown. The sample is drawn from a study of PD-1 blockade in mismatch repair-deficient tumors. Study as a whole: Enrolled about 2012-2016, patients had progressing, pretreated mismatch repair-deficient cancers of 12 types.

Clones were sequenced by immunoSEQ multiplex PCR, and TCRdb holds only the in-frame ones, with some missing. The table lists some 16,000 clones, about 84% of them singletons. Stated time point: approximately 10-day in vitro stimulation with candidate neoantigen peptide 5. Germline lookup yields CDR1 SGHDN and CDR2 FVKESK. After removal of 0 bases from V and 10 bases from J, the junction contained 6 bases not matched to a gene. The CDR3 length is 14 residues. Findings and caveats of the study: Three of seven peptides expanded clones, giving about 130 unique blood TCRs.

The clonotype was recovered from an adult with mismatch repair-deficient cancer. The J gene is TRBJ2-1, the V gene TRBV14, with 7 bases fitting TRBD1. This material consisted of cells cultured in vitro, taken from a patient treated with pembrolizumab. The CDR3 region is CASSQDMTGFEQFF. In nucleotides, the CDR3 is TGTGCCAGCAGCCAAGATATGACAGGGTTCGAGCAGTTCTTC.